The 10 T cell receptor beta chains listed next were all sequenced from one sample in a study of T cell changes during pregnancy in multiple sclerosis. Only in-frame clones appear in the TCRdb table, and some are missing; sequencing was by immunoSEQ multiplex PCR. The sample lists approximately 40,000 clones; more than 80% were seen once. The sequenced sample was CD4+ T cells from peripheral blood mononuclear cells, obtained before pregnancy. The source of these receptors is a female donor with multiple sclerosis, enrolled in a pregnancy study.

The chain employs TRBV6-1 and TRBJ2-4; a possible D gene is TRBD1 (6 bases). V gave up 8 bases and J gave up 0 bases, with 14 bases separating them. Germline assignment: CDR1 MNHNS and CDR2 SASEGT. The length of the CDR3 is 15 residues. This chain's CDR3 is CASLRQELAKNIQYF. CDR3 DNA sequence: TGTGCCAGCTTAAGACAGGAGCTAGCCAAAAACATTCAGTACTTC.

The rearrangement links TRBV19 to TRBJ1-1, with D possibly matching TRBD1 (5 bases). CDR1 is LNHDA and CDR2 is SQIVND in the germline V gene (reference sequence). Trimming removed 11 bases at V and 4 bases at J, with 14 bases between. This CDR3 spans 12 amino acids. CDR3 bases: TGTGCCGGGGGTCCCGGGGGCACTGAAGCTTTCTTT. It is translated as CAGGPGGTEAFF.

The gene calls are TRBV7-9 and TRBJ2-1; D is possibly TRBD2 (5 bases). The V and J ends lost 5 bases and 3 bases respectively, with 20 bases between them. The CDR3 is 17 residues long. Germline-derived CDR1 and CDR2 are SEHNR and FQNEAQ (reference sequence). CDR3 residues: CASSPLFGVSFYNEQFF. For the CDR3, the DNA is TGTGCCAGCAGCCCCCTGTTCGGGGTATCGTTCTACAATGAGCAGTTCTTC.

The CDR3 DNA reads as TGCGCCAGCAGTGAGGACAGGGGAAAAAACATTCAGTACTTC. Translation: CASSEDRGKNIQYF. This sequence joins TRBV10-2 and TRBJ2-4; TRBD1 agrees at 8 bases. This CDR3 region has 14 residues. V shed 2 bases and J 4 bases; nucleotides not matched to a gene: 1. The germline CDR1 and CDR2 sequences are WSHSY and SAAADI.

The chain is built from TRBV7-9 and TRBJ2-1, with 8 bases lining up with TRBD2. This CDR3 has 18 residues. Germline CDR1 is SEHNR and CDR2 is FQNEAQ (reference sequence). The V segment lost 1 base and the J segment 7 bases; nucleotides outside the gene matches: 15. CDR3 in amino acids: CASSLEGLVIGAGNEQFF. Here the CDR3 DNA reads TGTGCCAGCAGCTTAGAGGGACTAGTTATAGGGGCCGGGAATGAGCAGTTCTTC.

The chain combines TRBV27 with TRBJ2-1, with 9 bases lining up with TRBD2. The CDR3 loop spans 14 amino acids. Germline V gene sequence: CDR1 MNHEY, CDR2 SMNVEV (reference sequence). Losses at the gene ends were 2 bases for V and 6 bases for J; bases not matched to a gene: 2. This chain's CDR3 is CASSLSGRSNEQFF. The CDR3 DNA reads TGTGCCAGCAGTTTAAGCGGGAGGAGCAATGAGCAGTTCTTC.

V and J are TRBV18 and TRBJ1-1, with a tentative D call TRBD1 (5 bases). Deletions cut 6 bases from V and 3 bases from J, with 14 bases between. CDR3 size: 14 residues. The V gene's germline CDR1 is KGHSH and CDR2 LQKENI. CDR3: CASSSLPGDTEAFF. The CDR3 DNA reads TGTGCCAGCTCCTCCTTGCCGGGGGACACTGAAGCTTTCTTT.

This clone was picked up a small number of times. The rearrangement uses TRBV6-4 and TRBJ2-2, with 8 nucleotides matching TRBD2. J lost 7 bases, V lost 3 bases, and 10 bases had no gene match. The CDR3 extends over 16 amino acids. Germline CDR1 is MRHNA and CDR2 is SNTAGT. CDR3 nucleotide sequence: TGTGCCAGCAGTGATCAATTAGCGGGACCCTTCGGGGAGCTGTTTTTT. Its translation is CASSDQLAGPFGELFF.

This clone has more than one count but fewer than ten. V is TRBV27 and J is TRBJ2-1, with TRBD2 identical over 12 bases. V was pared by 0 bases and J by 2 bases, with 14 bases of the junction left unmatched. There are 21 residues in the CDR3. The germline V gene encodes CDR1 MNHEY and CDR2 SMNVEV (reference sequence). CDR3 sequence (DNA): TGTGCCAGCAGTTTATCGAGGGAGCCTAGCGGGAGGGCCAGGGCCTACAATGAGCAGTTCTTC. Encoded protein: CASSLSREPSGRARAYNEQFF.

The genes are TRBV7-8 and TRBJ2-1; 12 bases line up with TRBD1. V was clipped by 11 bases and J by 7 bases; unmatched bases: 6. The CDR3 covers 13 residues. Germline-derived CDR1 and CDR2 are SGHVS and FQNEAQ. Written as DNA, the CDR3 is TGTGCCTCCGGGGACAGGGGGCGAAATGAGCAGTTCTTC. This codes for CASGDRGRNEQFF.